This T cell receptor beta chain was recovered during a study of T cell responses to AZD1222 COVID-19 vaccine. As regards this clone: What it binds is unknown.

The study, taken as a whole, reports: Among those given AZD1222, only five or six were seropositive at baseline. CD4 TCRs associated with vaccination spanned spike, dominating at 160-218 and 743-854.

Both about-4-week and about-12-week second-dose recipients were combined. Trimming removed 1 base from V and 8 bases from J; junction bases left unmatched: 7. The CDR3 is 14 amino acids. CDR1 and CDR2 (germline): SGHTA, FQGNSA. Profiled with immunoSEQ multiplex PCR; TCRdb holds only in-frame clones, not every one. Among over 110,000 clones listed, roughly 90% were seen once. The sample here was peripheral blood, taken 28 days after the second AZD1222 dose. The chain employs TRBV7-2 and TRBJ1-1, with 7 bases matching TRBD1. The sequence was obtained from an adult who received the AZD1222 COVID-19 vaccine. The CDR3 spells CASSLDWDRQEAFF. CDR3 in DNA: TGTGCCAGCAGCTTAGATTGGGACAGACAAGAAGCTTTCTTT.